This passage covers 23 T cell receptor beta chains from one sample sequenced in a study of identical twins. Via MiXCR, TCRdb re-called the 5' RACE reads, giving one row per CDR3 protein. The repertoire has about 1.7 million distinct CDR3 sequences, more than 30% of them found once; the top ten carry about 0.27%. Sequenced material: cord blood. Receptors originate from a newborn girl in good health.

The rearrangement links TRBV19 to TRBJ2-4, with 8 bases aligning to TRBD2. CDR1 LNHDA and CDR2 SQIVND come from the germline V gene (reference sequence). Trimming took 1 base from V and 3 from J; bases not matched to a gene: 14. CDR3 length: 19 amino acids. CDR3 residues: CASSIVGGRGGRLKNIQYF. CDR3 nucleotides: TGTGCCAGTAGTATAGTAGGGGGACGAGGCGGGAGGCTCAAAAACATTCAGTACTTC.

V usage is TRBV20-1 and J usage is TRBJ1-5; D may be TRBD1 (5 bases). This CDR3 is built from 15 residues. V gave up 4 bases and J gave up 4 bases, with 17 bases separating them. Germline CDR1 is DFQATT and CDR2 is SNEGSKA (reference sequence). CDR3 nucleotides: TGCAGTGCTACTCCGGGGCCCAGCGGAAATCAGCCCCAGCATTTT. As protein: CSATPGPSGNQPQHF.

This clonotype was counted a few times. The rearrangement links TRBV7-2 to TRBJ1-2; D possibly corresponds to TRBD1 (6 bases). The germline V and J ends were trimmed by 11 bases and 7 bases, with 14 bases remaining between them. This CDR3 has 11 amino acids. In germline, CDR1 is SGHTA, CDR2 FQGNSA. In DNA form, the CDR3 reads TGTGCCGTGCAAGGGGGGCCTGGCTACACCTTC. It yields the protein CAVQGGPGYTF.

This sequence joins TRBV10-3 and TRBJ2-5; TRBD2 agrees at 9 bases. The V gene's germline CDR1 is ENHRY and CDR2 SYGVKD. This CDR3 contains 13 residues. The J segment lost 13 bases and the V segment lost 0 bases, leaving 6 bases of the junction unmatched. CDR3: CAISESLDSGGYF. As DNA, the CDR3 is TGTGCCATCAGTGAGTCTTTGGATAGCGGGGGGTACTTC.

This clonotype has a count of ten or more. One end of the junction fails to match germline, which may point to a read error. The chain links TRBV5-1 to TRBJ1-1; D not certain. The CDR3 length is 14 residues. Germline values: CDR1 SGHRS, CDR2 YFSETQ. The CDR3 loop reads CASSLAAGNTEAFF. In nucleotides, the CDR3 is TGTGCCAGCAGCTTAGCGGCAGGGAACACTGAAGCTTTCTTT.

The CDR3 nucleotides read TGTGCCAGCAGCCAAGTTTTCAGGGGACCTATTAACTATGGCTACACCTTC. It specifies CASSQVFRGPINYGYTF. The rearrangement joins TRBV3-1 to TRBJ1-2, with D tentatively TRBD1 (6 bases). V was trimmed by 1 base and J by 1 base, leaving 16 bases between them. The CDR3 is made up of 17 amino acids. Germline CDR1 reads LGHDT; CDR2 reads YNNKEL (reference sequence).

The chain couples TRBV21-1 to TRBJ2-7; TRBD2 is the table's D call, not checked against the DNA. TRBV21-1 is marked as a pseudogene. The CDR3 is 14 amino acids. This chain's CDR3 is CASSKVGLRYEQYF. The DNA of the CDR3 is TGTGCCAGCAGCAAAGTGGGACTTCGCTACGAGCAGTACTTC.

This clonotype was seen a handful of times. The CDR3 loop is CASSSPGQGAWGANVLTF. CDR3 bases: TGTGCCAGCAGTTCCCCGGGACAGGGGGCGTGGGGGGCCAACGTCCTGACTTTC. The rearrangement joins TRBV6-5 to TRBJ2-6, with TRBD1 matching over 12 bases. V was pared by 4 bases and J by 4 bases, with 8 bases of the junction left unmatched. The germline V gene has CDR1 MNHEY and CDR2 SVGAGI. CDR3 size: 18 residues.

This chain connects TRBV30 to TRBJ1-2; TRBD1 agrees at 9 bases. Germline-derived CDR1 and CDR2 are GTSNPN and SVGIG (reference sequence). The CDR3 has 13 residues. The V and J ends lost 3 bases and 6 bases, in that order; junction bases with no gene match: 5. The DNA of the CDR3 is TGTGCCTGGAGCCCCGGGACAGGGAATGGCTACACCTTC. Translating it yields CAWSPGTGNGYTF.

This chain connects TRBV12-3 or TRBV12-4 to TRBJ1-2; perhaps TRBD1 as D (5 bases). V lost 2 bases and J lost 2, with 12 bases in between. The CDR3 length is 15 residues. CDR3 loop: CASSLRQLSNYGYTF. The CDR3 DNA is TGTGCCAGCAGTTTAAGACAGCTTTCGAACTATGGCTACACCTTC.

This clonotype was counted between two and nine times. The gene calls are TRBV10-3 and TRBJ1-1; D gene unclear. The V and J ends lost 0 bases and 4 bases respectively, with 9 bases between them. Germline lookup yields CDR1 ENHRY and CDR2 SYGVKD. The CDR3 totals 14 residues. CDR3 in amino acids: CAISESGYGTEAFF. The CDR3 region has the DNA TGTGCCATCAGTGAGTCAGGGTACGGCACTGAAGCTTTCTTT.

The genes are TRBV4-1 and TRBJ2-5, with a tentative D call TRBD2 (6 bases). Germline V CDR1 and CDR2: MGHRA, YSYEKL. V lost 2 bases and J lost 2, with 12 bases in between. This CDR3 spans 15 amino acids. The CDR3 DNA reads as TGCGCCAGCAGCCAATCTTGGGGGACTCAAGAGACCCAGTACTTC. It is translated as CASSQSWGTQETQYF.

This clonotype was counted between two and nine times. CDR3 coding DNA: TGTGCCAGCAGTTTAGGGGGACGGGGAAATTCACCCCTCCACTTT. It codes for CASSLGGRGNSPLHF. The chain links TRBV27 to TRBJ1-6; D might be TRBD1 (5 bases). This CDR3 has 15 amino acids. Trimming pared 2 bases from V and 7 bases from J, leaving 12 bases between. Germline CDR1 reads MNHEY; CDR2 reads SMNVEV (reference sequence).

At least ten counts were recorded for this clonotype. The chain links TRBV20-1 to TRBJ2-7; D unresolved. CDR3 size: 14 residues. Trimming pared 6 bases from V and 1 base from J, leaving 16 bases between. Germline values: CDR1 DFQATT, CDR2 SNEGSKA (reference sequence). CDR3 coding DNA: TGCAGTGCAACCCCATTGGGATCTTCCTACGAGCAGTACTTC. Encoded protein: CSATPLGSSYEQYF.

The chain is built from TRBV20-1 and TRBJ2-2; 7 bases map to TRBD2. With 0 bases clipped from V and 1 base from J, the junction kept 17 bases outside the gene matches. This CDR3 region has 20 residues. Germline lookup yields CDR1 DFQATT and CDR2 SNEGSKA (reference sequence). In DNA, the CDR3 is TGCAGTGCTAGAGATAGGTTCCGACGAATCCCTAGCGGGAACACCGGGGAGCTGTTTTTT. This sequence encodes CSARDRFRRIPSGNTGELFF.

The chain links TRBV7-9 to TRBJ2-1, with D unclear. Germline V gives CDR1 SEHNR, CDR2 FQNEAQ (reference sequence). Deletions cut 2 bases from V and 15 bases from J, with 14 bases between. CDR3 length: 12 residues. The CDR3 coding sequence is TGTGCCAGCAGCTTATCTGACCCTAGTCTGTTCTTC. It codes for CASSLSDPSLFF.

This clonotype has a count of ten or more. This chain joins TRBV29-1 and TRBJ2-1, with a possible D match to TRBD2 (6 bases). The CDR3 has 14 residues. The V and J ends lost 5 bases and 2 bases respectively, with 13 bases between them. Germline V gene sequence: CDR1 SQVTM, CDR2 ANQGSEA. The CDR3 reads CSVTGSLTYNEQFF. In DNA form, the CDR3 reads TGCAGCGTTACCGGGAGTTTGACCTACAATGAGCAGTTCTTC.

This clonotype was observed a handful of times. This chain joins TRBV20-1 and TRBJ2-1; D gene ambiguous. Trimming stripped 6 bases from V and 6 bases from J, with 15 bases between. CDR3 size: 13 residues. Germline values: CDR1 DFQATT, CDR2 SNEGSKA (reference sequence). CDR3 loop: CSADPFRSNEQFF. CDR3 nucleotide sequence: TGCAGTGCAGACCCATTTAGATCCAATGAGCAGTTCTTC.

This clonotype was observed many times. CDR3 residues: CASSQVRADSNQPQHF. DNA of the CDR3: TGTGCCAGCAGCCAAGTGAGAGCTGATAGCAATCAGCCCCAGCATTTT. This chain connects TRBV4-2 to TRBJ1-5; no clear D. V lost 1 base to trimming and J lost 0 bases, with 10 bases between them. This CDR3 is 16 amino acids long. Germline values: CDR1 LGHNA, CDR2 YNFKEQ.

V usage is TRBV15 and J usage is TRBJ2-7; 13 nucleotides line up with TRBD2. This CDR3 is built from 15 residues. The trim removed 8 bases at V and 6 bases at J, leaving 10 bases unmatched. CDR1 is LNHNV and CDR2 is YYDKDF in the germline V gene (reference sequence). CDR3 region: CATSSGLAGFIEQYF. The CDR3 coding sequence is TGTGCCACCTCATCGGGACTAGCGGGGTTTATCGAGCAGTACTTC.

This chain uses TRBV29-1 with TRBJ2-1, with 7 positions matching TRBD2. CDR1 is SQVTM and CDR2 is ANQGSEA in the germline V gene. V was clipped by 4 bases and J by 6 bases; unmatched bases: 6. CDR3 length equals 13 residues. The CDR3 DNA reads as TGCAGCGTTGGGGGGGGAGGGTTCAATGAGCAGTTCTTC. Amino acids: CSVGGGGFNEQFF.

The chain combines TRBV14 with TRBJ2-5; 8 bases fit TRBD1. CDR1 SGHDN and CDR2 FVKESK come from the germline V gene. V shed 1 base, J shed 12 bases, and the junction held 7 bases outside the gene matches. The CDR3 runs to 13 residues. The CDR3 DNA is TGTGCCAGCAGCCAAGGGACAGGGCCTAATAAGTACTTC. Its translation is CASSQGTGPNKYF.

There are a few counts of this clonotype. CDR3 DNA: TGTGCCAGCACCGCCACAGGGGTCTATGGCTACACCTTC. It encodes CASTATGVYGYTF. V gene TRBV6-1 combines with J gene TRBJ1-2, with 7 bases identical to TRBD1. This CDR3 region has 13 residues. The germline V gene has CDR1 MNHNS and CDR2 SASEGT. The V and J ends lost 7 bases and 4 bases, in that order; junction bases with no gene match: 6.